This T cell receptor (beta chain) was documented in a study of blood T cell repertoires in COVID-19. Study summary: Sample material is recorded as cDNA or gDNA derived from T cells, B-cell-depleted T cells, or PBMCs.

With regard to this clone: This CDR3 is also generated by other DNA sequences in the sample.

Libraries were prepared by immunoSEQ multiplex PCR; TCRdb keeps only in-frame clonotypes and omits some of them. The sample shows approximately 12,000 clones, 70% to 75% of them seen only once. Germline values: CDR1 SGHKS, CDR2 YYEKEE (reference sequence). There are 16 residues in the CDR3. The V gene end was trimmed by 0 bases and the J gene end by 5 bases; junction bases not matched to a gene: 6. The material sequenced was peripheral blood. This chain connects TRBV5-5 to TRBJ2-5, with TRBD2 matching over 11 bases. The TCR sequence derives from a man between 60 and 75 years old with COVID-19, enrolled during active disease. CDR3 nucleotide sequence: TGTGCCAGCAGCTTGGAAATAGCGGGGGGGCGGGAGACCCAGTACTTC. Protein sequence: CASSLEIAGGRETQYF.